Each of the 25 T cell receptor beta chains below was sequenced from the same sample in a study of graft-versus-host responses after intestinal transplantation. Libraries were prepared by immunoSEQ multiplex PCR; TCRdb keeps only in-frame clonotypes and omits some of them. The table has around 5,000 clones, 25% to 30% seen once. The authors combined roughly 200,000 CFSE-labeled responder cells with roughly 200,000 irradiated, violet-dye-labeled stimulator cells in plates. Sequencing was performed on alloreactive CD8+ T cells from a mixed lymphocyte reaction culture, taken before intestinal transplant. The subset here: CFSE-low proliferating T cells sorted from roughly six-day pre-transplant mixed lymphocyte reaction (GvH or HvG direction). The receptors derive from a human patient who received an intestinal transplant.

The chain couples TRBV27 to TRBJ2-1; D tentatively fits TRBD1 or TRBD2 (5 bases each). Per the germline V gene, CDR1 is MNHEY and CDR2 is SMNVEV (reference sequence). The CDR3 runs to 13 residues. V lost 7 bases and J 7 bases, leaving 14 bases between the germline ends. CDR3: CASKGRDGNEQFF. The CDR3 region has the DNA TGTGCCAGCAAGGGACGGGACGGGAATGAGCAGTTCTTC.

This sequence joins TRBV29-1 and TRBJ2-3; 9 bases align to TRBD1. This CDR3 is built from 16 residues. The V gene's germline CDR1 is SQVTM and CDR2 ANQGSEA. V was pared by 2 bases and J by 2 bases, with 8 bases of the junction left unmatched. In DNA, the CDR3 is TGCAGCGTTGAATTGACGGGACAGGGCGTCACAGATACGCAGTATTTT. The encoded protein is CSVELTGQGVTDTQYF.

J is TRBJ2-7 and V is TRBV6-8; tentative D call: TRBD2 (5 bases). Germline CDR1 is MNHGY and CDR2 is SAAAGT. CDR3 length equals 13 residues. Trimming removed 2 bases at V and 3 bases at J, with 8 bases between. The CDR3 loop reads CASSYGGNYEQYF. CDR3 DNA: TGTGCCAGCAGTTACGGAGGTAACTACGAGCAGTACTTC.

This clone was counted between two and nine times. The chain combines TRBV19 with TRBJ2-3; 13 bases fit TRBD2. This CDR3 has 15 residues. The V and J ends lost 8 bases and 3 bases, in that order; junction bases with no gene match: 5. Germline V gives CDR1 LNHDA, CDR2 SQIVND (reference sequence). CDR3 DNA sequence: TGTGCCAGTCGAACACTAGCGGGAGGGACAGATACGCAGTATTTT. This gives the protein CASRTLAGGTDTQYF.

CDR3 DNA sequence: TGTGCCAGCAGACGTCACACAGCGGATATCACAGATACGCAGTATTTT. This sequence encodes CASRRHTADITDTQYF. The V call is TRBV28, the J call TRBJ2-3, with D maybe TRBD2 (5 bases). CDR3 length: 16 amino acids. From germline, CDR1 is MDHEN and CDR2 SYDVKM. V gave up 6 bases and J gave up 2 bases, with 18 bases separating them.

This clone occurred a few times. The rearrangement links TRBV15 to TRBJ2-5; maybe TRBD2 (6 bases). Germline V lookup: CDR1 LNHNV, CDR2 YYDKDF (reference sequence). CDR3 length: 13 residues. V shed 4 bases and J shed 2 bases, with 8 bases lying between them. In nucleotides, the CDR3 is TGTGCCACCAGCATCCGGGGGCAAGAGACCCAGTACTTC. Translated: CATSIRGQETQYF.

This clone was recorded a few times. The rearrangement joins TRBV11-2 to TRBJ2-7; D gene uncertain. This CDR3 comprises 13 residues. V lost 1 base and J 4 bases, leaving 8 bases between the germline ends. Germline V gene data show CDR1 as SGHAT and CDR2 as FQNNGV. The CDR3 region is CASSLVGGYEQYF. The CDR3 DNA is TGTGCCAGCAGCTTAGTTGGTGGGTACGAGCAGTACTTC.

This clone was detected a few times. The V gene is TRBV6-9, the J gene TRBJ2-7; D is perhaps TRBD1 (5 bases). Between the trimmed V and J ends, which lost 3 bases and 0 bases, there was a span of 9 bases. The CDR3 has 14 residues. Germline V gene lookup returns CDR1 MNHGY and CDR2 SVAAGI. Here the CDR3 reads CASSYGDSSYEQYF. Written as DNA, the CDR3 is TGTGCCAGCAGTTACGGCGACAGCTCCTACGAGCAGTACTTC.

CDR3 DNA: TGTGCCAGCAGCGTAGTCCCATGGAGAGTAGCGGGGGTTAATGAGCAGTTCTTC. Its protein product is CASSVVPWRVAGVNEQFF. The V call is TRBV9, the J call TRBJ2-1, with 9 bases aligning to TRBD2. The germline gives CDR1 SGDLS, CDR2 YYNGEE. This CDR3 is 18 amino acids long. V lost 0 bases, J lost 7 bases, and 14 bases stayed unmatched.

This clone turned up a few times. V is TRBV28 and J is TRBJ1-1; no firm D call. CDR1 is MDHEN and CDR2 is SYDVKM in the germline V gene. The V end was cut by 1 base, the J end by 0 bases, with 9 bases between. The CDR3 is 15 amino acids. The CDR3 nucleotides are TGTGCCAGCAGTTTATTGGGGTCCGTGAACACTGAAGCTTTCTTT. Translation gives CASSLLGSVNTEAFF.

This clone was counted only a few times. The CDR3 DNA sequence: TGTGCCAGCAGTTACTCGGAGGGCGGAGGGAATGGCTACACCTTC. Encoded protein: CASSYSEGGGNGYTF. The chain combines TRBV6-9 with TRBJ1-2; D unresolved. The CDR3 is made up of 15 amino acids. Trimming cost V 3 bases and J 6 bases, with 17 bases left between them. Per germline, CDR1 MNHGY and CDR2 SVAAGI.

The V gene is TRBV9, the J gene TRBJ2-7, with 12 nucleotides matching TRBD2. The V gene end was trimmed by 3 bases and the J gene end by 3 bases; junction bases not matched to a gene: 10. The CDR3 consists of 17 residues. Per the germline V gene, CDR1 is SGDLS and CDR2 is YYNGEE. The CDR3 is CASSDGGGLAGDYEQYF. The CDR3 DNA reads TGTGCCAGCAGCGATGGGGGGGGACTAGCGGGTGACTACGAGCAGTACTTC.

In this sample, this clone is large (0.1 to 1%). The chain recombines TRBV4-2 with TRBJ1-2; D not certain. V was clipped by 0 bases and J by 4 bases, with 15 bases between them. This CDR3 has 16 amino acids. Germline V CDR1 and CDR2: LGHNA, YNFKEQ. CDR3 sequence reads: CASSQDETQEAYGYTF. CDR3 nucleotide sequence: TGTGCCAGCAGCCAAGATGAAACCCAGGAGGCCTATGGCTACACCTTC.

The V and J genes are TRBV5-1 and TRBJ2-1, with TRBD2 matching 9 bases. From germline, CDR1 is SGHRS and CDR2 YFSETQ. There are 17 residues in the CDR3. Trimming took 4 bases from V and 0 from J; bases not matched to a gene: 8. DNA for the CDR3: TGCGCCAGCAGCCTCCACCTTAGCGGGAGCTCCTACAATGAGCAGTTCTTC. It specifies CASSLHLSGSSYNEQFF.

The chain is built from TRBV6-9 and TRBJ1-1; D is unclear. Trimming stripped 5 bases from V and 1 base from J, with 14 bases between. CDR3 length: 15 amino acids. Germline V gene lookup returns CDR1 MNHGY and CDR2 SVAAGI. The CDR3 sequence is CASSEAERWNTEAFF. DNA for the CDR3: TGTGCCAGCAGTGAAGCGGAACGGTGGAACACTGAAGCTTTCTTT.

The chain uses TRBV4-2 and TRBJ2-7; D is unclear. The ends were cut back, 3 bases at V and 5 bases at J, with 17 bases in the middle. This CDR3 is 15 amino acids long. Germline values: CDR1 LGHNA, CDR2 YNFKEQ. The DNA for the CDR3 is TGTGCCAGCAGCCATACTCCCGGGCCCCGGAACGAGCAGTACTTC. It codes for CASSHTPGPRNEQYF.

This clone was counted only a few times. This chain joins TRBV10-1 and TRBJ1-1; D gene unclear. Germline assignment: CDR1 WNHNN and CDR2 SYGVQD (reference sequence). The length of the CDR3 is 13 residues. V was pared by 6 bases and J by 4 bases, with 12 bases between. The CDR3 nucleotides read TGCGCCAGCAGCCTCGGACCGGGCACTGAAGCTTTCTTT. Translation gives CASSLGPGTEAFF.

This chain uses TRBV6-5 with TRBJ2-1; possible D gene TRBD2, 5 bases. The germline gives CDR1 MNHEY, CDR2 SVGAGI. The CDR3 covers 15 residues. Trimming took off 4 bases at V and 0 bases at J, with 10 bases between the two ends. The CDR3 DNA reads as TGTGCCAGCAGTTTGAGCGGATCCTCCTACAATGAGCAGTTCTTC. Amino acid sequence: CASSLSGSSYNEQFF.

The V and J genes are TRBV25-1 and TRBJ1-1; D uncertain. This CDR3 is 13 amino acids long. CDR1 is MGHDK, CDR2 SYGVNS, per germline. The V end was cut by 6 bases, the J end by 1 base, with 9 bases between. CDR3 nucleotides: TGTGCCAGCAGGCTAGGAGGGAACACTGAAGCTTTCTTT. This translates into CASRLGGNTEAFF.

This clone was seen a few times. The chain is built from TRBV27 and TRBJ2-7; 9 nucleotides align to TRBD2. V gave up 3 bases and J gave up 2 bases; unmatched junction bases: 11. The germline CDR1 and CDR2 sequences are MNHEY and SMNVEV (reference sequence). This CDR3 region has 17 residues. In DNA form, the CDR3 reads TGTGCCAGCAGTTTGGAGGGAACTAGCGGGCCTACCTACGAGCAGTACTTC. It codes for CASSLEGTSGPTYEQYF.

This clone ranks as medium-sized. The chain combines TRBV27 with TRBJ2-1, with TRBD1 matching 7 bases. Germline V gene sequence: CDR1 MNHEY, CDR2 SMNVEV (reference sequence). This CDR3 region has 15 residues. The J segment lost 4 bases and the V segment lost 5 bases, leaving 8 bases of the junction unmatched. For the CDR3, the DNA is TGTGCCAGCAGTGTAGGGACAGAAGTATACAATGAGCAGTTCTTC. Translation gives CASSVGTEVYNEQFF.

By proportion, this clone is large (0.1 to 1%). At the DNA level, this CDR3 is encoded by other sequences in the same sample as well. V usage is TRBV19 and J usage is TRBJ2-1; D unresolved. CDR1 is LNHDA and CDR2 is SQIVND in the germline V gene (reference sequence). The CDR3 is made up of 15 amino acids. Trimming cost V 3 bases and J 0 bases, with 9 bases left between them. CDR3 residues: CASSMAGSSYNEQFF. Here the CDR3 DNA reads TGTGCCAGTAGTATGGCCGGTAGCTCCTACAATGAGCAGTTCTTC.

This sequence joins TRBV28 and TRBJ2-7, with D possibly being TRBD2 (5 bases). Trimming shortened V by 3 bases and J by 6 bases, and 6 bases separated the two germline ends. The CDR3 has 11 residues. In germline, CDR1 is MDHEN, CDR2 SYDVKM. CDR3 sequence reads: CASSLGSEQYF. CDR3 coding DNA: TGTGCCAGCAGTTTGGGGAGCGAGCAGTACTTC.

With respect to this clone: One end of the junction is discordant with germline, which a read error may explain. The chain recombines TRBV7-3 with TRBJ2-7; tentative D call: TRBD2 (6 bases). In germline, CDR1 is SGHTA, CDR2 FQGTGA. The CDR3 totals 15 residues. CDR3 residues: CASSFQWAGTYEQYF. Here the CDR3 DNA reads TGCGCCAGCAGCTTTCAGTGGGCGGGGACCTACGAGCAGTACTTC.

By frequency in the sample, this clone is medium-sized (0.01 to 0.1%). The chain has TRBV7-3 and TRBJ2-3, with TRBD2 matching over 9 bases. V lost 3 bases, J lost 2 bases, and 12 bases stayed unmatched. The CDR3 loop spans 18 amino acids. CDR1 and CDR2 (germline): SGHTA, FQGTGA. The CDR3 nucleotides read TGTGCCAGCAGCTTGTCCCCCCCCACTAGCGGGTTCACAGATACGCAGTATTTT. Its protein product is CASSLSPPTSGFTDTQYF.